A single sample is the source of the 7 T cell receptor beta chains below, sequenced in a study of persistence of HIV-infected CD4 T cells. Stimulation used around 10 ug/mL lysate from CMV-infected fibroblasts. CD40L/CD69 double-negative CD45RO-high memory CD4+ T cells were collected. No antigen is known for these receptors. This was the immunoSEQ version 4 assay in survey mode. The table came from immunoSEQ multiplex PCR; TCRdb's copy has only in-frame clones and leaves some out. The profile covers about 28,000 clones, with more than 75% appearing a single time and roughly 4.5% taken by the ten largest. Sequencing used CD4+ T cells sorted from PBMCs after roughly 18-hour stimulation, obtained from a patient who received antiretroviral therapy. These receptor sequences come from an adult man with HIV who was CMV-seropositive.

The J gene is TRBJ2-3, the V gene TRBV28; D possibly corresponds to TRBD2 (5 bases). The CDR3 is 11 residues long. Trimming cost V 6 bases and J 11 bases, with 12 bases left between them. CDR1 MDHEN and CDR2 SYDVKM come from the germline V gene. The CDR3 protein is CASSPTGKQYF. The CDR3 nucleotides are TGTGCCAGCAGCCCGACGGGAAAGCAGTATTTT.

This rearrangement joins TRBV19 to TRBJ1-2; TRBD1 agrees at 10 bases. This CDR3 contains 18 residues. Per germline, CDR1 LNHDA and CDR2 SQIVND (reference sequence). After removal of 2 bases from V and 2 bases from J, the junction contained 11 bases not matched to a gene. CDR3 in amino acids: CASSISIGTGATNYGYTF. The CDR3 DNA reads TGTGCCAGTAGTATATCAATCGGGACAGGGGCTACGAACTATGGCTACACCTTC.

This clone was observed a handful of times. V is TRBV7-9 and J is TRBJ2-3; TRBD1 is a possible D gene (6 bases). The CDR3 has 15 residues. With 7 bases removed from V and 4 bases from J, the gap between germline ends came to 18 bases. The germline gives CDR1 SEHNR, CDR2 FQNEAQ (reference sequence). The CDR3 DNA reads as TGTGCCAGCATCCGTAGGGGGACGGAAGCAGATACGCAGTATTTT. It is translated as CASIRRGTEADTQYF.

The gene calls are TRBV24-1 and TRBJ2-1, with D possibly being TRBD2 (6 bases). V shed 5 bases and J shed 5 bases, with 15 bases lying between them. This CDR3 has 15 residues. The germline gives CDR1 KGHDR, CDR2 SFDVKD. CDR3 amino acids: CATSASGLGNNEQFF. The CDR3 DNA reads TGTGCCACCAGTGCGTCGGGACTGGGTAACAATGAGCAGTTCTTC.

The rearrangement joins TRBV3-1 (or the pseudogene TRBV3-2) to TRBJ1-1; 10 nucleotides agree with TRBD1. With 4 bases clipped from V and 5 bases from J, the junction kept 10 bases outside the gene matches. This CDR3 has 16 amino acids. Germline loops: CDR1 LGHDT, CDR2 YNNKEL (reference sequence). This CDR3 is CASSPKTGGLRTEAFF. In nucleotides, the CDR3 is TGTGCCAGCAGCCCCAAGACAGGGGGCCTGAGAACTGAAGCTTTCTTT.

The rearrangement uses TRBV19 and TRBJ2-1, with D possibly being TRBD2 (5 bases). The CDR3 runs to 15 residues. Germline loops: CDR1 LNHDA, CDR2 SQIVND (reference sequence). V was cut by 1 base and J by 7 bases, with 14 bases left in between. The CDR3 DNA sequence: TGTGCCAGTAGTATAGCGGGGAAAAACCGTAATGAGCAGTTCTTC. Protein sequence: CASSIAGKNRNEQFF.

This clone was detected only once. The gene calls are TRBV5-1 and TRBJ2-7; 10 nucleotides align to TRBD1. There are 15 residues in the CDR3. After removal of 4 bases from V and 6 bases from J, the junction contained 10 bases not matched to a gene. Germline-derived CDR1 and CDR2 are SGHRS and YFSETQ. CDR3 sequence: CASSPRDRGTGEQYF. Here the CDR3 DNA reads TGCGCCAGCAGCCCCCGGGACAGGGGAACCGGCGAGCAGTACTTC.